One sample yielded the 21 T cell receptor beta chains listed below, sequenced in a study of identical twins. TCRdb ran MiXCR on the 5' RACE reads and lists one entry per CDR3 protein. The sample lists approximately 890,000 distinct CDR3 sequences, roughly an eighth occurring once. The data also belong to a second study, concerning yellow fever vaccine responses in identical twins.

Sequencing input: PBMCs. The receptors shown here come from a woman younger than 35 in good health.

The CDR3 DNA reads as TGTGCCAGCAGCCCGACCGGGACAGGGGGGGAGACCCAGTACTTC. Translation: CASSPTGTGGETQYF. This chain connects TRBV7-7 to TRBJ2-5, with 11 nucleotides matching TRBD1. This CDR3 comprises 15 residues. The germline V gene encodes CDR1 SSHAT and CDR2 FNYEAQ (reference sequence). J lost 5 bases, V lost 5 bases, and 7 bases had no gene match. The whole variable domain, filled in from reference TRBV7-7 and TRBJ2-5, reads GAGVSQSPRYKVTKRGQDVTLRCDPISSHATLYWYQQALGQGPEFLTYFNYEAQPDKSGLPSDRFSAERPEGSISTLTIQRTEQRDSAMYRCASSPTGTGGETQYFGPGTRLLVL.

This clonotype has a handful of counts. The CDR3 spells CASSPGTLSNQPQHF. The DNA of the CDR3 is TGTGCCAGCAGCCCTGGGACTCTTAGCAATCAGCCCCAGCATTTT. V usage is TRBV11-2 and J usage is TRBJ1-5; weak D call: TRBD1 (5 bases). From germline, CDR1 is SGHAT and CDR2 FQNNGV. The CDR3 spans 15 residues. Trimming removed 5 bases at V and 0 bases at J, with 11 bases between.

This clonotype has just a few counts. The rearrangement uses TRBV14 and TRBJ2-1; 7 bases line up with TRBD1. V was pared by 4 bases and J by 12 bases, with 15 bases of the junction left unmatched. The CDR3 spans 15 residues. CDR1 SGHDN and CDR2 FVKESK come from the germline V gene. The CDR3 loop is CASSLGVAGGYRQFF. As DNA, the CDR3 is TGTGCCAGCAGCCTCGGAGTAGCAGGGGGTTATCGGCAGTTCTTC.

This clonotype has at least ten counts. V is TRBV12-3 or TRBV12-4 and J is TRBJ2-3; 7 bases match TRBD1. The CDR3 runs 16 residues. V trimming: 5 bases; J trimming: 0 bases; junction bases outside the gene matches: 8. The CDR3 DNA is TGTGCCAGCAGTAAACAGGGGACCCTTAGCACAGATACGCAGTATTTT. Translation gives CASSKQGTLSTDTQYF.

This clonotype was detected only a few times. The chain recombines TRBV24-1 with TRBJ2-1, with D uncertain. With 5 bases removed from V and 2 bases from J, the gap between germline ends came to 9 bases. The CDR3 is 14 residues long. Germline-derived CDR1 and CDR2 are KGHDR and SFDVKD. The CDR3 nucleotides are TGTGCCACCAGTGGAGAGGTACCCTACAATGAGCAGTTCTTC. It encodes CATSGEVPYNEQFF.

The rearrangement links TRBV6-1 to TRBJ2-1; the D is unclear. Between the trimmed V and J ends, which lost 6 bases and 3 bases, there was a span of 24 bases. The CDR3 length is 18 residues. CDR1 and CDR2 (germline): MNHNS, SASEGT. This CDR3 is CASRPRRLIPENYNEQFF. CDR3 bases: TGTGCCAGCAGACCGAGACGGCTTATCCCCGAAAACTACAATGAGCAGTTCTTC.

This clonotype was observed a few times. Germline and junction disagree at one end, which may indicate a read error. The genes are TRBV27 and TRBJ2-5; 7 bases align to TRBD1. This CDR3 region has 12 residues. CDR1 is MNHEY and CDR2 is SMNVEV in the germline V gene (reference sequence). As DNA, the CDR3 is TGCGAACGAGGGGGCGAAGCGGAGACCCAGTACTTC. This sequence encodes CERGGEAETQYF.

The rearrangement links TRBV2 to TRBJ1-2, with D possibly TRBD1 on 5 matching bases. The CDR3 runs 14 residues. The germline CDR1 and CDR2 sequences are SNHLY and FYNNEI. The ends were cut back, 3 bases at V and 8 bases at J, with 16 bases in the middle. The DNA for the CDR3 is TGTGCCAGCAGTGAGGGGCTCCCCACAGACGGCTACACCTTC. Translation: CASSEGLPTDGYTF.

This clonotype has more than one count but fewer than ten. The V and J genes are TRBV5-1 and TRBJ2-3, with 7 bases matching TRBD2. The CDR3 has 16 amino acids. Germline V gene lookup returns CDR1 SGHRS and CDR2 YFSETQ. The V and J ends lost 4 bases and 0 bases, in that order; junction bases with no gene match: 8. The CDR3: CASSPSGTGSTDTQYF. CDR3 sequence (DNA): TGCGCCAGCAGCCCCAGCGGGACTGGGAGCACAGATACGCAGTATTTT.

This clonotype was seen only a few times. The chain uses TRBV5-6 and TRBJ2-7; the D gene is possibly TRBD1 (6 bases). Germline V CDR1 and CDR2: SGHDT, YYEEEE. Trimming left V 8 bases short and J 5 bases short, with 17 bases between. This CDR3 region has 13 residues. CDR3 sequence: CASRLQGTDEQYV. The DNA for the CDR3 is TGTGCCAGTCGGCTTCAGGGGACGGACGAGCAGTACGTC.

The chain links TRBV10-3 to TRBJ2-1, with TRBD1 as a possible D gene (6 bases). This CDR3 comprises 13 residues. Germline values: CDR1 ENHRY, CDR2 SYGVKD. V lost 8 bases, J lost 8 bases, and 16 bases lay in between. As DNA, the CDR3 is TGTGCCATCCGTTCACAGGGAGATGATGAGCAGTTCTTC. Its protein product is CAIRSQGDDEQFF.

The table lists this clonotype with a few counts. This rearrangement joins TRBV5-1 to TRBJ1-3; 8 bases fit TRBD1. The CDR3 sequence is 16 residues long. The V segment lost 3 bases and the J segment 0 bases; nucleotides outside the gene matches: 5. Germline V gene data show CDR1 as SGHRS and CDR2 as YFSETQ. In nucleotides, the CDR3 is TGCGCCAGCAGCTCATCGACAGGGGTCTCTGGAAACACCATATATTTT. Protein product: CASSSSTGVSGNTIYF.

This clonotype was detected a few times. The gene calls are TRBV28 and TRBJ2-7, with D tentatively TRBD2 (6 bases). This CDR3 region has 15 residues. From germline, CDR1 is MDHEN and CDR2 SYDVKM. Trimming stripped 6 bases from V and 3 bases from J, with 18 bases between. Here the CDR3 DNA reads TGTGCCAGCAGATCGGAGACTAGAACGTACTACGAGCAGTACTTC. It yields the protein CASRSETRTYYEQYF.

V and J are TRBV12-3 or TRBV12-4 and TRBJ2-7; tentative D call: TRBD2 (6 bases). The CDR3 covers 15 residues. V gave up 7 bases and J gave up 3 bases, with 19 bases separating them. The CDR3 spells CASTPGGVKGYEQYF. CDR3 in DNA: TGTGCCAGCACCCCGGGCGGGGTAAAGGGCTACGAGCAGTACTTC.

This chain joins TRBV3-1 and TRBJ1-6; D might be TRBD1 (5 bases). CDR3 size: 15 residues. Germline V gives CDR1 LGHDT, CDR2 YNNKEL (reference sequence). With 2 bases removed from V and 6 bases from J, the gap between germline ends came to 11 bases. The CDR3 DNA is TGTGCCAGCAGCCAATTCGGACAACGTAATTCACCCCTCCACTTT. Its translation: CASSQFGQRNSPLHF.

This clonotype showed up just a few times. This chain uses TRBV20-1 with TRBJ2-7; TRBD2 matches at 10 bases. Germline V gene lookup returns CDR1 DFQATT and CDR2 SNEGSKA (reference sequence). This CDR3 contains 13 residues. V lost 2 bases, J lost 7 bases, and 5 bases stayed unmatched. CDR3 in DNA: TGCAGTGCTAGACTAGCGGGAGTTTGGGAGCAGTACTTC. Translating gives CSARLAGVWEQYF.

This clonotype was detected only a few times. This rearrangement joins TRBV6-1 to TRBJ2-3; 10 bases are a match to TRBD2. Germline trimming cut 7 bases from V and 5 bases from J; bases unmatched to any gene: 3. The CDR3 spans 13 residues. Germline values: CDR1 MNHNS, CDR2 SASEGT. This CDR3 reads CASKSGGGDTQYF. As DNA, the CDR3 is TGTGCCAGCAAAAGCGGGGGGGGAGATACGCAGTATTTT.

This clonotype was observed a few times. This chain links TRBV14 with TRBJ1-2; 7 nucleotides align to TRBD1. The CDR3 length is 14 residues. CDR1 and CDR2 (germline): SGHDN, FVKESK. V shed 1 base, J shed 8 bases, and the junction held 7 bases outside the gene matches. The CDR3, as DNA: TGTGCCAGCAGCCAAGCCAGGGGGGCTAGCGGCTACACCTTC. Its translation is CASSQARGASGYTF.

V gene TRBV28 combines with J gene TRBJ2-5; TRBD2 matches at 9 bases. This CDR3 has 16 residues. Germline V CDR1 and CDR2: MDHEN, SYDVKM. The junction had 15 bases not matched to a gene; V was cut back by 9 bases and J by 4 bases. The CDR3 region is CASSTYIAGVGETQYF. The CDR3 nucleotides are TGTGCCAGTAGTACTTACATAGCGGGAGTTGGAGAGACCCAGTACTTC.

This clonotype has at least ten counts. The chain joins TRBV28 to TRBJ1-5; TRBD1 is a possible D gene (5 bases). The CDR3 is 14 amino acids. V dropped 5 bases and J dropped 6 bases, with 14 bases sitting between them. Germline assignment: CDR1 MDHEN and CDR2 SYDVKM. CDR3 region: CASSGGRESQPQHF. The CDR3 DNA follows: TGTGCCAGCAGTGGGGGGAGGGAAAGTCAGCCCCAGCATTTT.

The chain joins TRBV10-3 to TRBJ2-7; 9 bases map to TRBD1. Germline CDR1 is ENHRY and CDR2 is SYGVKD. The CDR3 loop spans 15 amino acids. V lost 2 bases, J lost 7 bases, and 9 bases stayed unmatched. DNA of the CDR3: TGTGCCATCAGTGAGCTTGGACAGGGGACCGGGGAGCAGTACGTC. This translates into CAISELGQGTGEQYV.